This T cell receptor (beta chain) came from a study of early T cells in non-severe SARS-CoV-2 infection. Overall study findings and caveats: Comparison of clonotypes with VDJdb favored anti-spike CD8 responses while missing private and CD4 specificities.

V lost 0 bases and J lost 5, with 3 bases in between. The CDR3 spans 12 residues. The V gene's germline CDR1 is KGHSH and CDR2 LQKENI. The sample holds many counts of this clonotype. Its target is unknown. cDNA molecules, individually, were tagged with unique molecular identifiers. One entry per CDR3 protein, called by TCRdb with MiXCR from the 5' RACE reads. Of around 50,000 distinct CDR3 sequences listed, over 10% are singletons. This TCR came from an adult who was a healthcare worker with PCR-confirmed SARS-CoV-2 infection or an uninfected control (not recorded which). V is TRBV18 and J is TRBJ2-3, with D uncertain. Source material: whole blood. This CDR3 reads CASSPPQDTQYF. DNA for the CDR3: TGTGCCAGCTCACCACCGCAAGATACGCAGTATTTT.